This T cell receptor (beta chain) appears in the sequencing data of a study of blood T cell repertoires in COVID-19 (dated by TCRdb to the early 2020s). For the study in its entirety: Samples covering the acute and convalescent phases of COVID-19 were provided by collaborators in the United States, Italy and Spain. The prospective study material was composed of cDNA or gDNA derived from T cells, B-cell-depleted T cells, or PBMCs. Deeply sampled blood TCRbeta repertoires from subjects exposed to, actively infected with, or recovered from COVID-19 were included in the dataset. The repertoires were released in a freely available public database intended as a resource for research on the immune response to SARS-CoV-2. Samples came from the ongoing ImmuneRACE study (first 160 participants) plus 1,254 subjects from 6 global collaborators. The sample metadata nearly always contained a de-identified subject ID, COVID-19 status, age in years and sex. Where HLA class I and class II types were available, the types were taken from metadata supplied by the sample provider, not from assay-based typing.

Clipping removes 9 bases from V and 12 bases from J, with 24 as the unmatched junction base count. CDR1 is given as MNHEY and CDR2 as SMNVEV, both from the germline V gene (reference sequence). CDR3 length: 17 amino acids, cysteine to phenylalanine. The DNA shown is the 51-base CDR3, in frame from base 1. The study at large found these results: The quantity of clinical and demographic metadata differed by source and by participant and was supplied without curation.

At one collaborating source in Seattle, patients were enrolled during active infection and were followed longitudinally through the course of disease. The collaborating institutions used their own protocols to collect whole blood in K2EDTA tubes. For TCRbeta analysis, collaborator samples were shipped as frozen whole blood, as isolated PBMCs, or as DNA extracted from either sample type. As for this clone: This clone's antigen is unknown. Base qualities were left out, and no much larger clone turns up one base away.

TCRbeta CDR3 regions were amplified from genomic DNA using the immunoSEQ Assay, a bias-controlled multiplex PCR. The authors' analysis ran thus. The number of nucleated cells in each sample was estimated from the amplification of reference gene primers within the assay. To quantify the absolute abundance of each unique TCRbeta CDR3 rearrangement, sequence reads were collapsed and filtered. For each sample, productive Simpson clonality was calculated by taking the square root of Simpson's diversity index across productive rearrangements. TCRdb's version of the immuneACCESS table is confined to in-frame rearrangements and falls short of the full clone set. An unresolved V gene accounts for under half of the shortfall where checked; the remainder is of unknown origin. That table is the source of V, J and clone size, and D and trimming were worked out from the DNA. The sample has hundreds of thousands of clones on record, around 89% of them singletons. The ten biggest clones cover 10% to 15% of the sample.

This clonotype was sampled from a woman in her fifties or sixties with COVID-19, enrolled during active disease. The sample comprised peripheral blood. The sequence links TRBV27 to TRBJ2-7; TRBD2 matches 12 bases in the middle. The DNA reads TGTGCCAGACCCGGACTAGCGGGGCCCTCCCATCTCAGATTGTGGTACTTC. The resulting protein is CARPGLAGPSHLRLWYF.